These T cell receptor beta chains were read from a single sample in a study of blood T cells in healthy people across ages. TCRdb re-called the 5' RACE reads through MiXCR, storing one row per CDR3 protein. The sample lists roughly 680,000 distinct CDR3 sequences, around 50% occurring once. Sequenced input: blood. These receptors originate from an elderly woman in good health. The CDR3 runs from the conserved cysteine through the conserved F or W. D genes are given only for firm matches. A row's size may be missing; if present it is once, few, many or a size class.

V gene	D gene	clone size	J gene	CDR3 DNA	CDR3 protein
TRBV28	NA	NA	TRBJ1-5	TGTGCCAGCCGGCCCGGAAGGGATCAGCCCCAGCATTTT	CASRPGRDQPQHF
TRBV12-3/TRBV12-4	NA	NA	TRBJ2-3	TGTGCCAGCAGTTCGACCCCCGCCTGGACAGATACGCAGTATTTT	CASSSTPAWTDTQYF
TRBV12-3/TRBV12-4	NA	NA	TRBJ2-2	TGTGCCAGCAGTTTAGTACAGGAGGCCGGGGAGCTGTTTTTT	CASSLVQEAGELFF
TRBV28	NA	few	TRBJ1-6	TGTGCCAGCAGTTTTGACTCTCTGGGGGGGGGGTCCTATAATTCACCCCTCCACTTT	CASSFDSLGGGSYNSPLHF
TRBV24-1	NA	NA	TRBJ2-2	TGTGCCACCAGTGCCCCCGGGATCGGGGGCGACACCGGGGAGCTGTTTTTT	CATSAPGIGGDTGELFF
TRBV29-1	TRBD1	NA	TRBJ2-2	TGCAGCGTTAAGCGACAGGGGACCACCGGGGAGCTGTTTTTT	CSVKRQGTTGELFF
TRBV10-2	NA	few	TRBJ1-1	TGCGCCAGCAGTGATCCTGGGGGAGAGGGGGTAGCTTTCTTT	CASSDPGGEGVAFF
TRBV6-1	NA	few	TRBJ2-1	TGTGCCAGCAGTGGGTGGGGGGATGTGGACAATGAGCAGTTCTTC	CASSGWGDVDNEQFF
TRBV7-2	TRBD2	NA	TRBJ2-5	TGTGCCAGCAGCTTAGGAGTCCTAGCGGGGGGGCAAAAGACCCAGTACTTC	CASSLGVLAGGQKTQYF
TRBV7-2	TRBD1	few	TRBJ1-1	TGTGCCAGCAGCTCTTTCGGACAGGGCTTGTCTGAAGCTTTCTTT	CASSSFGQGLSEAFF
TRBV28	NA	many	TRBJ2-4	TGTGCCAGCAGTTCTGCAGGCGTAGCCAAAAACATTCAGTACTTC	CASSSAGVAKNIQYF
TRBV11-1	TRBD2	NA	TRBJ2-7	TGTGCCAGCAGCCCGGGCAGCGGGGCTAGCTCCTACGAGCAGTACTTC	CASSPGSGASSYEQYF
TRBV4-2	NA	NA	TRBJ1-4	TGTGCCAGCAGCCCCCGCACAGGGTCTGGCTACGAAAAACTGTTTTTT	CASSPRTGSGYEKLFF
TRBV20-1	TRBD1	many	TRBJ1-1	TGCAGTGCCCGGCCCGGGACAGGGAACACTGAAGCTTTCTTT	CSARPGTGNTEAFF
TRBV5-1	NA	NA	TRBJ1-5	TGCGCCAGCAGCTTGGTCGCGGGGGCTGGTCAGCCCCAGCATTTT	CASSLVAGAGQPQHF
TRBV12-3/TRBV12-4	NA	NA	TRBJ1-2	TGTGCCAGCAGTTTTTCGGGGGCGAGAGGCTACACCTTC	CASSFSGARGYTF
TRBV27	TRBD2	many	TRBJ2-1	TGTGCCAGCAGCTTACTAGCGGCCCACAATGAGCAGTTCTTC	CASSLLAAHNEQFF
TRBV7-2	NA	NA	TRBJ1-5	TGTGCCAGCAGCTTGGGCTACGGCAATCAGCCCCAGCATTTT	CASSLGYGNQPQHF
TRBV20-1	TRBD2	NA	TRBJ2-3	TGCAGTGCTAGATCTTTGGCTAGCGGGCCCACAGATACGCAGTATTTT	CSARSLASGPTDTQYF
TRBV5-5	NA	many	TRBJ2-3	TGTGCCAGCAGCCCTCGGGTCACCACAGATACGCAGTATTTT	CASSPRVTTDTQYF
TRBV20-1	NA	NA	TRBJ2-7	TGCGGTGCTCCTAGGTCAGCAGTTAGGATCTCCGACGAGCAGTACTTC	CGAPRSAVRISDEQYF
TRBV4-1	NA	many	TRBJ2-1	TGCGCCAGCAGCCAAGACGTATTTCGTGGTCTTAACAATGAGCAGTTCTTC	CASSQDVFRGLNNEQFF
TRBV12-3/TRBV12-4	TRBD2	many	TRBJ2-5	TGTGCCAGCAGTTTAGAGGGGACTAGCGGGCTAGAGACCCAGTACTTC	CASSLEGTSGLETQYF
TRBV28	NA	many	TRBJ1-2	TGTGCCAGCAGCCCGGGGGTCTATGGCTACACCTTC	CASSPGVYGYTF
TRBV5-1	NA	NA	TRBJ2-5	TGCGCCAGCAGCTTGCTGCTAGCTTCCGAGACCCAGTACTTC	CASSLLLASETQYF
TRBV6-1	NA	few	TRBJ1-1	TGTGCCAGCAGTGAAGGGGGAAGTGCGGGTCCTGAAGCTTTCTTT	CASSEGGSAGPEAFF
TRBV3-1	NA	NA	TRBJ1-1	TGTGCCAGCAGCCCGGACAGATTGAACACTGAAGCTTTCTTT	CASSPDRLNTEAFF
TRBV20-1	TRBD2	NA	TRBJ2-4	TGCAGTGCTGTAGCGGGGGCGAAGCAGTACTTC	CSAVAGAKQYF
TRBV7-9	TRBD2	NA	TRBJ2-1	TGTGCCAGCAGAGCCGGGACTAGCGGGACCTCCCAGTTCTTC	CASRAGTSGTSQFF
TRBV28	NA	NA	TRBJ1-5	TGTGCCAGCAAGAGCGGCAATCAGCCCCAGCATTTT	CASKSGNQPQHF
TRBV5-1	NA	NA	TRBJ1-2	TGCGCCAGCAAGGATGTGGGCAACTATGGCTACACCTTC	CASKDVGNYGYTF
TRBV7-9	TRBD1	NA	TRBJ1-6	TGTGCCAGCAGCTCACGGACAGGGCTTCGATCACCCCTCCACTTT	CASSSRTGLRSPLHF
TRBV3-1	TRBD1	NA	TRBJ1-2	TGTGCCAGCAGCTCCCGGACAGGAAAGTATGGCTACACCTTC	CASSSRTGKYGYTF
TRBV2	TRBD2	NA	TRBJ2-1	TGTGCCAGCAGTGAAGAGGGGCCTAGCGGGAGAATGGTGTTCTTC	CASSEEGPSGRMVFF
TRBV4-1	NA	NA	TRBJ2-2	TGCGCCAGCAGCTATGGAAGGGGTGCGAACACCGGGGAGCTGTTTTTT	CASSYGRGANTGELFF
TRBV7-2	NA	many	TRBJ1-2	TGTGCCAGCAGCTTATTCTACGGGGCAGGATATGGCTACACCTTC	CASSLFYGAGYGYTF
TRBV7-2	TRBD2	NA	TRBJ2-3	TGTGCCAGCAGCATTATAGCGGGGGGGCCTGAGTATACGCAGTATTTT	CASSIIAGGPEYTQYF
TRBV9	NA	NA	TRBJ1-1	TGTGCCAGCAGCGTAGAAGGATTAATGAACACTGAAGCTTTCTTT	CASSVEGLMNTEAFF
TRBV28	TRBD2	NA	TRBJ2-7	TGTGCCAGCAGGCCGGGACTAGCGGGAAGCGAGCAGTACTTC	CASRPGLAGSEQYF
TRBV18	NA	few	TRBJ2-1	TGCGCCAGCTCACCACCGGGCCTTGGGGAGAACAATGAGCAGTTCTTC	CASSPPGLGENNEQFF
TRBV2	NA	few	TRBJ2-1	TGTGCCAGCAGTGGGGGGACGGCAGCCTACAATGAGCAGTTCTTC	CASSGGTAAYNEQFF
TRBV20-1	NA	NA	TRBJ2-3	TGCAGTGGGCATGGAGCGGCCACAGATACGCAGTATTTT	CSGHGAATDTQYF
TRBV25-1	NA	few	TRBJ2-1	TGTGCCAGCAGTCCAACAGGTCCGGGTCGCTCCTACAATGAGCAGTTCTTC	CASSPTGPGRSYNEQFF
TRBV7-9	NA	NA	TRBJ2-5	TGTGCCAGCAGCTTAGAACAGGGAACGCTCCAAGAGACCCAGTACTTC	CASSLEQGTLQETQYF
TRBV29-1	TRBD1	NA	TRBJ1-4	TGCAGCGCCAGGACAGGGGATGAAAAACTGTTTTTT	CSARTGDEKLFF
TRBV27	NA	few	TRBJ2-1	TGTGCCAGCAGCCTAACTAGGATCGTGGGTGAGCAGTTCTTC	CASSLTRIVGEQFF
TRBV12-3/TRBV12-4	NA	many	TRBJ2-1	TGTGCCAGCAGTCCTCCCCCGCGCGCCCCTAGCTCCTACAATGAGCAGTTCTTC	CASSPPPRAPSSYNEQFF
TRBV3-1	TRBD1	NA	TRBJ2-7	TGTGCCAGCGCGGGACAGGGTTACGAGCAGTACTTC	CASAGQGYEQYF
TRBV4-1	NA	many	TRBJ2-2	TGCGCCAGCAGCCAAGATGTGGGCAGATCGAACACCGGGGAGCTGTTTTTT	CASSQDVGRSNTGELFF
TRBV5-1	NA	NA	TRBJ2-1	TGCGCCGGCAGCTTAGAACGGAACCGCTACAATGAGCAGTTCTTT	CAGSLERNRYNEQFF
TRBV29-1	NA	NA	TRBJ2-1	TGCAGCGTTGAAGGGACTACCTCCAATGAGCAGTTCTTC	CSVEGTTSNEQFF
TRBV2	NA	NA	TRBJ2-3	TGTGCCAGCAGGGCGGAGACAGATACGCAGTATTTT	CASRAETDTQYF
TRBV7-3	NA	NA	TRBJ1-5	TGTGCCAGCAGCTCCGGACCTGAGGTGCAGCCCCAGCATTTT	CASSSGPEVQPQHF
TRBV28	NA	NA	TRBJ1-2	TGTGCCAGCAGTTTTTCGGATACGGGAAAGGACGGCTACACCTTC	CASSFSDTGKDGYTF